What follows are 10 T cell receptor beta chains derived from one specimen sequenced in a study of T cell responses to AZD1222 COVID-19 vaccine. Clones were read by immunoSEQ multiplex PCR, and TCRdb kept only the in-frame ones, dropping some. The sample gives roughly 200,000 clones, roughly nine tenths of which show up once; under 4% is in the top ten. The sample consisted of peripheral blood, taken 28 days after the second AZD1222 dose. The receptors stem from an adult who received the AZD1222 COVID-19 vaccine.

V gene TRBV5-5 combines with J gene TRBJ2-7; 7 bases are a match to TRBD1. Germline V lookup: CDR1 SGHKS, CDR2 YYEKEE (reference sequence). This CDR3 has 14 residues. The junction had 7 bases not matched to a gene; V was cut back by 4 bases and J by 3 bases. CDR3 in amino acids: CASSTGTELYEQYF. In nucleotides, the CDR3 is TGTGCCAGCAGCACCGGGACAGAGCTCTACGAGCAGTACTTC.

J is TRBJ2-1 and V is TRBV11-2; 8 nucleotides match TRBD2. The CDR3 is 15 amino acids. The ends lost 0 bases at V and 13 bases at J; junction bases unmatched: 11. Germline CDR1 is SGHAT and CDR2 is FQNNGV. CDR3 DNA sequence: TGTGCCAGCAGCTTAGATGGGCTGGCGGGGACTAGACAGTTCTTC. Translated: CASSLDGLAGTRQFF.

This chain uses TRBV9 with TRBJ1-2, with D maybe TRBD1 (6 bases). Per the germline V gene, CDR1 is SGDLS and CDR2 is YYNGEE. This CDR3 has 15 residues. V lost 3 bases to trimming and J lost 1 base, with 13 bases between them. The CDR3: CASSGEKGVNYGYTF. The DNA for the CDR3 is TGTGCCAGCAGCGGAGAGAAGGGGGTTAACTATGGCTACACCTTC.

The chain links TRBV5-4 to TRBJ1-1; TRBD1 matches at 7 bases. The CDR3 consists of 13 residues. Germline V CDR1 and CDR2: SGHNT, YYREEE (reference sequence). J lost 8 bases, V lost 4 bases, and 8 bases had no gene match. For the CDR3, the DNA is TGTGCCAGCAGCCAGACAGGGTCGGCCGAAGCTTTCTTT. Protein sequence: CASSQTGSAEAFF.

V and J are TRBV30 and TRBJ2-6; TRBD2 aligns across 8 bases. V gave up 0 bases and J gave up 4 bases; unmatched junction bases: 5. The CDR3 is 16 residues long. Germline V gene sequence: CDR1 GTSNPN, CDR2 SVGIG (reference sequence). The CDR3 protein is CAWSVTGGKGANVLTF. As DNA, the CDR3 is TGTGCCTGGAGTGTTACGGGAGGGAAAGGGGCCAACGTCCTGACTTTC.

The rearrangement links TRBV7-6 to TRBJ1-5; 7 nucleotides match TRBD1. CDR3 size: 15 residues. The V and J ends lost 1 base and 3 bases, in that order; junction bases with no gene match: 3. Germline-derived CDR1 and CDR2 are SGHVS and FNYEAQ. The CDR3 region is CASSLGGTVNQPQHF. As DNA, the CDR3 is TGTGCCAGCAGCTTAGGTGGGACAGTCAATCAGCCCCAGCATTTT.

The chain joins TRBV3-1 (or the pseudogene TRBV3-2) to TRBJ2-7; TRBD2 matches 8 bases. V lost 1 base and J lost 3; bases outside the gene matches: 8. Germline V gives CDR1 LGHDT, CDR2 YNNKEL (reference sequence). This CDR3 region has 16 residues. In DNA, the CDR3 is TGTGCCAGCAGCCAAGGGGGGGCGGGAGGAAGCTACGAGCAGTACTTC. As protein: CASSQGGAGGSYEQYF.

The V gene is TRBV15, the J gene TRBJ2-1; TRBD2 is a possible D gene (6 bases). Trimming cost V 0 bases and J 6 bases, with 18 bases left between them. The CDR3 covers 17 residues. Germline V gene data show CDR1 as LNHNV and CDR2 as YYDKDF (reference sequence). The CDR3 region has the DNA TGTGCCACCAGCAGAGATCTCACGGGGGTTGGTGTCAATGAGCAGTTCTTC. Protein: CATSRDLTGVGVNEQFF. The complete variable domain, with remaining parts taken from reference TRBV15 and TRBJ2-1, reads DAMVIQNPRYQVTQFGKPVTLSCSQTLNHNVMYWYQQKSSQAPKLLFHYYDKDFNNEADTPDNFQSRRPNTSFCFLDIRSPGLGDTAMYLCATSRDLTGVGVNEQFFGPGTRLTVL.

The V and J genes are TRBV14 and TRBJ2-7; D gene uncertain. V lost 0 bases, J lost 4 bases, and 4 bases lay in between. The CDR3 covers 12 residues. Germline CDR1 reads SGHDN; CDR2 reads FVKESK. DNA for the CDR3: TGTGCCAGCAGCCAAGAATCTTACGAGCAGTACTTC. It encodes CASSQESYEQYF.

In DNA, the CDR3 is TGTGCCATCAGTGCGGCTGGACAGGGTATAACGCCATACACCATATATTTT. It specifies CAISAAGQGITPYTIYF. The chain recombines TRBV10-3 with TRBJ1-3; 8 bases line up with TRBD1. From germline, CDR1 is ENHRY and CDR2 SYGVKD. The CDR3 runs 17 residues. With 4 bases clipped from V and 8 bases from J, the junction kept 16 bases outside the gene matches.